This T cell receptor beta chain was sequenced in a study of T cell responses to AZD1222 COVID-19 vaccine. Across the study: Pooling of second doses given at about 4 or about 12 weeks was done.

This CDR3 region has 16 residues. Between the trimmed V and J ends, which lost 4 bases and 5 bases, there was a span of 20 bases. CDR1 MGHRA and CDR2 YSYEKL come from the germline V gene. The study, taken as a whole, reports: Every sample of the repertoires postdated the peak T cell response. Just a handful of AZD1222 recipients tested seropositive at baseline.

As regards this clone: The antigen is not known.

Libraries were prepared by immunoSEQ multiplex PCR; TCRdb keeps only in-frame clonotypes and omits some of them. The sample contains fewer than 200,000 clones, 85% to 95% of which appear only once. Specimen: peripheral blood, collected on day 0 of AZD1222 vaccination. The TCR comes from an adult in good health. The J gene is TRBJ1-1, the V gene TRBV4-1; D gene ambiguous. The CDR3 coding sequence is TGCGCCAGCAGCCGTTCCGTTTTGAAGGATAAGACTGAAGCTTTCTTT. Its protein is CASSRSVLKDKTEAFF.